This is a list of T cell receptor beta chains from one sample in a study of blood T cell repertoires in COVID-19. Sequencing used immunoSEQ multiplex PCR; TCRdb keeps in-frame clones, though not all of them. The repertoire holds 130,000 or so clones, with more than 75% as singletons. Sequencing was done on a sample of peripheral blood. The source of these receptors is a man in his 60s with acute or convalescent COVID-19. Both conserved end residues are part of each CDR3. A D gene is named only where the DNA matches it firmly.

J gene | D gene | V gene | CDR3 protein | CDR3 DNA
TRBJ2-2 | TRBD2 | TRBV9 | CASSVTPGTSGGGTGELFF | TGTGCCAGCAGCGTAACCCCCGGGACTAGCGGAGGGGGGACCGGGGAGCTGTTTTTT
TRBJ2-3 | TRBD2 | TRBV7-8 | CASSTRLAGTDTQYF | TGTGCCAGCAGCACCCGACTAGCGGGCACAGATACGCAGTATTTT
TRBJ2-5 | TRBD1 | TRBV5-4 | CASSGYGQEGTQYF | TGTGCCAGCAGCGGATACGGACAGGAAGGGACCCAGTACTTC
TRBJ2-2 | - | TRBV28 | CASRPSTGATGELFF | TGTGCCAGCAGACCATCAACGGGAGCCACCGGGGAGCTGTTTTTT
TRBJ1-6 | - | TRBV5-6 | CASSFGSDNSPLHF | TGTGCCAGCAGCTTCGGGTCAGATAATTCACCCCTCCACTTT
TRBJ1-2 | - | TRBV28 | CASSLRNYGYTF | TGTGCCAGCAGTTTACGGAACTATGGCTACACCTTC
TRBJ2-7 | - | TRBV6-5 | CASSTAVSFHEQYF | TGTGCCAGCAGTACAGCGGTGTCTTTCCACGAGCAGTACTTC
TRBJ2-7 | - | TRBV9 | CASSSPSEEGEQYF | TGTGCCAGCAGCTCTCCTAGCGAGGAGGGGGAGCAGTACTTC
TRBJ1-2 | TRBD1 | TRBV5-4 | CASSLAPGGNYGYTF | TGTGCCAGCAGCTTGGCGCCAGGGGGCAACTATGGCTACACCTTC
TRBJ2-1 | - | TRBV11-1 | CASSLFVASYNEQFF | TGTGCCAGCAGCTTATTCGTGGCCTCCTACAATGAGCAGTTCTTC
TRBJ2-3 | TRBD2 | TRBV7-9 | CASSSPGLAPDTQYF | TGTGCCAGCAGTTCCCCGGGACTAGCACCAGATACGCAGTATTTT